This TCR beta chain originates from a study of tissue T cells after allogeneic stem cell transplantation. Time point in this sample: mouse harvest day 14 after allogeneic transplant. Each mouse received 10^7 T-cell-depleted marrow cells plus 10^6 splenic CD5+ T cells by tail vein. Assay used: immunoSEQ multiplex PCR; TCRdb lists only in-frame clones, some missing. The sample has about 4,900 clones; around 43% are singletons. In its sample, this clone ranks as medium-sized. Gene labels here are mouse ones. The read is 1 residue too short to cover the CDR3 end, so that end is filled in from the germline J gene. V lost 2 bases and J lost 0, with 8 bases in between. Germline V lookup: CDR1 KGHPV, CDR2 FQNQEV (reference sequence). The CDR3 runs 14 residues.

Sequencing was done on a sample of gut tissue. The clonotype was recovered from a female BALB/c mouse given C57BL/6 T cells with graft-versus-host disease after an allogeneic hematopoietic cell transplant. The chain carries TRBV26 and TRBJ2-7; D gene unclear. CDR3 DNA, as far as it was read: TGTGCCAGCAGTCTGCCAGGCCCCTCCTATGAACAGTAC. The encoded protein is CASSLPGPSYEQY. The full-length CDR3 reads as CASSLPGPSYEQYF.